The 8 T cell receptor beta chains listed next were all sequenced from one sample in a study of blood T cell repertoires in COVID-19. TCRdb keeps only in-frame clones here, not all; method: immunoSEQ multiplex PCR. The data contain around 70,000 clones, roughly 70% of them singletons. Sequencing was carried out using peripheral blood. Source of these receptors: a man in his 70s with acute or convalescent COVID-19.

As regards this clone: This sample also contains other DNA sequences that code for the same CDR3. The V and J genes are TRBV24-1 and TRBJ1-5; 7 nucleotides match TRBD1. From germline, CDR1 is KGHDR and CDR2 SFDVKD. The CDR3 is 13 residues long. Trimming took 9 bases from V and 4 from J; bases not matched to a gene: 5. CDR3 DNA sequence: TGTGCCACCGGCAGGGGGGAAAATCAGCCCCAGCATTTT. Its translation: CATGRGENQPQHF.

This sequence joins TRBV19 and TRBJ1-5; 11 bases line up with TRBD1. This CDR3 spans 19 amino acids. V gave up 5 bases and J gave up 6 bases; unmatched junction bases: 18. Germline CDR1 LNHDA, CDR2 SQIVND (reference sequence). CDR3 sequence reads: CASSSTRGSWTGGLQPQHF. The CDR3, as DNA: TGTGCCAGTAGTTCGACGAGGGGCTCCTGGACAGGGGGCCTTCAGCCCCAGCATTTT.

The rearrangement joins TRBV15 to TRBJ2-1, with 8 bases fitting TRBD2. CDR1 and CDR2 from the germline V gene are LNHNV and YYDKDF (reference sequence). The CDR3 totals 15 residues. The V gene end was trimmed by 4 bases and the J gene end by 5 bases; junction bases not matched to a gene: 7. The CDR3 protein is CATSTFGTRDNEQFF. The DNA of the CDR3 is TGTGCCACCAGCACCTTCGGGACTAGAGACAATGAGCAGTTCTTC.

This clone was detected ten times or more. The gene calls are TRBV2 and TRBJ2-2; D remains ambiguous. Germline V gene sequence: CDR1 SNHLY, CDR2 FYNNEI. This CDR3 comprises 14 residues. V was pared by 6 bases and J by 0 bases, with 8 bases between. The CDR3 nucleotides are TGTGCCAGCAGAATTAGAGCGAACACCGGGGAGCTGTTTTTT. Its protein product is CASRIRANTGELFF.

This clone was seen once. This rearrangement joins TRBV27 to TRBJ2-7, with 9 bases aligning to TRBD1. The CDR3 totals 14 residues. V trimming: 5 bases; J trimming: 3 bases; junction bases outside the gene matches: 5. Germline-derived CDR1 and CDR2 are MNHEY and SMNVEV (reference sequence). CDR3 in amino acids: CASSPGTGFYEQYF. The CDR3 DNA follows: TGTGCCAGCAGTCCCGGGACAGGGTTCTACGAGCAGTACTTC.

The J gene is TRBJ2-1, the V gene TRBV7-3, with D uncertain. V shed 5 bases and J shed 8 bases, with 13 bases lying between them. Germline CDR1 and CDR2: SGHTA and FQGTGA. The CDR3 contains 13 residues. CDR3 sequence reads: CASSPLESDEQFF. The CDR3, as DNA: TGTGCCAGCAGCCCTCTAGAAAGCGATGAGCAGTTCTTC.

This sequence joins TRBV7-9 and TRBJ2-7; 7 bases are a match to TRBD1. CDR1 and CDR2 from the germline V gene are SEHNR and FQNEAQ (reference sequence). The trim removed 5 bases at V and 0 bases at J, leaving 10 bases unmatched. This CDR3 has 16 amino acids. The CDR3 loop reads CASSQRGQRFSYEQYF. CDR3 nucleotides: TGTGCCAGCAGCCAACGGGGACAGCGATTCTCCTACGAGCAGTACTTC.

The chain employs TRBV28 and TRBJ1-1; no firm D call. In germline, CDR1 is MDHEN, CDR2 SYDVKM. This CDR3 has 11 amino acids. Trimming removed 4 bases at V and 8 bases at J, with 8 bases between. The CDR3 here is CASSSYLEAFF. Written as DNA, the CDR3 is TGTGCCAGCAGTTCCTATCTCGAAGCTTTCTTT. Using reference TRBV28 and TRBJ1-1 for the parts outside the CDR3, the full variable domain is DVKVTQSSRYLVKRTGEKVFLECVQDMDHENMFWYRQDPGLGLRLIYFSYDVKMKEKGDIPEGYSVSREKKERFSLILESASTNQTSMYLCASSSYLEAFFGQGTRLTVV.